This TCR beta chain derives from a study of T cell responses to AZD1222 COVID-19 vaccine. Sequencing used immunoSEQ multiplex PCR; TCRdb keeps in-frame clones, though not all of them. The repertoire has 140,000 to 150,000 clones, approximately 83% of them found once; the top ten carry under 9.5%. The germline V and J ends were trimmed by 5 bases and 7 bases, with 21 bases remaining between them. Germline lookup yields CDR1 SEHNR and CDR2 FQNEAQ (reference sequence). The CDR3 covers 16 residues. This chain uses TRBV7-9 with TRBJ2-1; D may be TRBD2 (6 bases). The receptor was derived from an adult in good health. Sequenced here: peripheral blood, sampled on day 0 of AZD1222 vaccination. The CDR3 sequence: CASSPKGTLVFNEQFF. DNA of the CDR3: TGTGCCAGCAGCCCAAAGGGGACTCTGGTATTTAATGAGCAGTTCTTC.